This TCR beta chain was obtained from a study of shared clonotypes between healthy human individuals. Across several immunoSEQ plates, the genomic DNA of each subset was split evenly. Method: immunoSEQ multiplex PCR; TCRdb's copy keeps in-frame clones and lacks some. The sample lists 560,000 or so clones, approximately 96% seen once, with less than 0.12% in the top ten. Notes on this clone: What it binds is not known.

CD45RO-negative cells were positively selected for CCR7, leaving out terminally differentiated effector memory CD45RA+ cells. Each of the donors was a healthy adult who was HIV-negative and had not had a recent acute infection or vaccination. Overall study results and limits: Only blood underwent sampling, and tissue repertoires likely differ.

This CDR3 is 16 amino acids long. The germline V gene has CDR1 SGDLS and CDR2 YYNGEE. Trimming at V came to 4 bases and at J to 4 bases, leaving 9 bases not matched to a gene. The chain carries TRBV9 and TRBJ2-3, with 10 bases identical to TRBD2. The sample comprised naive CD8+ T cells sorted from blood. The TCR was taken from a woman aged 25 to 39 in good health. CDR3 sequence reads: CASSPGLAEKPDTQYF. CDR3 coding DNA: TGTGCCAGCAGCCCAGGACTAGCGGAAAAACCAGATACGCAGTATTTT.